This passage covers 8 T cell receptor beta chains from one sample sequenced in a study of T cell changes during pregnancy in multiple sclerosis. TCRdb keeps only in-frame clones here, not all; method: immunoSEQ multiplex PCR. The sample includes about 86,000 clones, approximately 89% of them seen just once. Source: peripheral blood, taken in the first trimester of pregnancy. These receptors all come from a female donor in good health, enrolled as a control in a pregnancy study.

This chain joins TRBV5-8 and TRBJ2-2, with 13 bases identical to TRBD2. This CDR3 is 14 amino acids long. J was trimmed by 5 bases and V by 5 bases; bases with no gene match: 0. Per germline, CDR1 SGHTS and CDR2 YDEGEE. CDR3 sequence: CASRGLAGTGELFF. The DNA for the CDR3 is TGTGCCAGCAGGGGACTAGCGGGGACCGGGGAGCTGTTTTTT.

Concerning this clone: A junction boundary mismatches the germline segment, possibly from a read error. The J gene is TRBJ2-3, the V gene TRBV7-7; the D gene is possibly TRBD2 (5 bases). Germline V gene data show CDR1 as SSHAT and CDR2 as FNYEAQ (reference sequence). The CDR3 extends over 17 amino acids. CDR3 nucleotide sequence: TGTGCTAGCAGCTTAAGACCCCGCGGAGGAGTCACAGATACGCAGTATTTT. This encodes CASSLRPRGGVTDTQYF.

The chain links TRBV5-1 to TRBJ1-2, with TRBD1 matching over 8 bases. V trimming: 0 bases; J trimming: 5 bases; junction bases outside the gene matches: 3. Germline CDR1 reads SGHRS; CDR2 reads YFSETQ. This CDR3 comprises 14 residues. CDR3 sequence: CASSLATGGYGYTF. The CDR3 DNA reads as TGCGCCAGCAGCTTGGCTACAGGGGGGTATGGCTACACCTTC.

The chain is built from TRBV2 and TRBJ1-4; 7 bases agree with TRBD1. The germline gives CDR1 SNHLY, CDR2 FYNNEI. Unmatched junction bases numbered 7, after V lost 10 bases and J lost 5 bases. The CDR3 sequence is 13 residues long. Here the CDR3 reads CANTRQGNEKLFF. The CDR3 DNA sequence: TGTGCCAACACAAGACAGGGCAATGAAAAACTGTTTTTT.

The V call is TRBV7-9, the J call TRBJ1-1, with a possible D match to TRBD1 (5 bases). Trimming took off 5 bases at V and 1 base at J, with 14 bases between the two ends. The CDR3 extends over 15 amino acids. Per the germline V gene, CDR1 is SEHNR and CDR2 is FQNEAQ (reference sequence). CDR3 in amino acids: CASSRDSNPNTEAFF. As DNA, the CDR3 is TGTGCCAGCAGCCGCGACAGCAACCCGAACACTGAAGCTTTCTTT.

This clone was picked up one time. This chain uses TRBV27 with TRBJ1-2, with D possibly TRBD1 on 5 matching bases. The germline CDR1 and CDR2 sequences are MNHEY and SMNVEV (reference sequence). The CDR3 spans 16 residues. Between the trimmed V and J ends, which lost 3 bases and 0 bases, there was a span of 14 bases. CDR3 nucleotides: TGTGCCAGCAGTTTGGGGGGGGGACCCCCTAACTATGGCTACACCTTC. Translation: CASSLGGGPPNYGYTF.

The chain employs TRBV7-9 and TRBJ1-2; tentatively, D is TRBD1 (6 bases). The length of the CDR3 is 16 residues. V lost 5 bases and J lost 7, with 23 bases in between. CDR1 is SEHNR and CDR2 is FQNEAQ in the germline V gene (reference sequence). For the CDR3, the DNA is TGTGCCAGCAGCCCCCCCGCGGGGGGCCGCGCTGTTGGCTACACCTTC. It specifies CASSPPAGGRAVGYTF.

In its sample, this clone was seen once. The chain carries TRBV7-2 and TRBJ2-7; no reliable D call. V lost 5 bases to trimming and J lost 2 bases, with 7 bases between them. Germline V gives CDR1 SGHTA, CDR2 FQGNSA. The CDR3 length is 12 residues. The DNA for the CDR3 is TGTGCCAGCAGCCCAGGAACCTACGAGCAGTACTTC. It translates to CASSPGTYEQYF.